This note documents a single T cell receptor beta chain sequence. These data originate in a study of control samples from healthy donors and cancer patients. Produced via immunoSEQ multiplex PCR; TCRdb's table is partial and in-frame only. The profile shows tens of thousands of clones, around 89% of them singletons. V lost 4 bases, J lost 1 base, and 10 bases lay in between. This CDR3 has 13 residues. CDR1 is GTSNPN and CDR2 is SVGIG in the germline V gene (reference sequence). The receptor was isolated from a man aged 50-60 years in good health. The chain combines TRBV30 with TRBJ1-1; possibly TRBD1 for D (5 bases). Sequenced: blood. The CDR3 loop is CAWNQQANTEAFF. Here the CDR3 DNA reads TGTGCCTGGAACCAACAGGCGAACACTGAAGCTTTCTTT.